A selection of T cell receptor beta chains follows, all from one sample in a study of stem cell transplantation in POMP-related autoinflammatory disease. Clones were read by immunoSEQ multiplex PCR, and TCRdb kept only the in-frame ones, dropping some. The sample yields some 65,000 clones, approximately 91% seen once. Material: CD4+ T cells from PBMCs, obtained after stem cell transplantation. The receptor set was obtained from a human patient with POMP-related autoinflammation and immune dysregulation (PRAID). T cells may partly derive from the graft donor. The CDR3 runs from the conserved cysteine through the conserved F or W. A D gene is named only where the DNA matches it firmly. Rows may omit the clone size; those that give it use once, few, many or a size class.

d_call: .
j_call: TRBJ1-1
clone_size: .
v_call: TRBV4-2
cdr3_nt: TGTGCCAGCAGCCCTGAACTGATCACTGAAGCTTTCTTT
cdr3_aa: CASSPELITEAFF

d_call: .
j_call: TRBJ1-3
clone_size: .
v_call: TRBV6-5
cdr3_nt: TGTGCCAGCAAACCCGATGTCTCTGGAAACACCATATATTTT
cdr3_aa: CASKPDVSGNTIYF

d_call: .
j_call: TRBJ1-5
clone_size: .
v_call: TRBV12-3/TRBV12-4
cdr3_nt: TGTGCCAGCAGCCGTAGCAATCAGCCCCAGCATTTT
cdr3_aa: CASSRSNQPQHF

d_call: .
j_call: TRBJ2-5
clone_size: .
v_call: TRBV7-9
cdr3_nt: TGTGCCAGCAGCTTAGGTAGCGGTTTATGGTCGGAGACCCAGTACTTC
cdr3_aa: CASSLGSGLWSETQYF

d_call: .
j_call: TRBJ2-2
clone_size: .
v_call: TRBV19
cdr3_nt: TGTGCCAGTAGTAAGGCAGGGTACACCGGGGAGCTGTTTTTT
cdr3_aa: CASSKAGYTGELFF

d_call: .
j_call: TRBJ1-5
clone_size: .
v_call: TRBV21-1
cdr3_nt: TGTGCCAGCCAAAAGAGGGGGTCAGATGGCAATCAGCCCCAGCATTTT
cdr3_aa: CASQKRGSDGNQPQHF

d_call: .
j_call: TRBJ1-1
clone_size: .
v_call: TRBV6-4
cdr3_nt: TGTGCCAGCATCATCCCCAGATTGACAGGGAACACTGAAGCTTTCTTT
cdr3_aa: CASIIPRLTGNTEAFF

d_call: .
j_call: TRBJ2-4
clone_size: .
v_call: TRBV4-1
cdr3_nt: TGCGCCAGCAGCCAAGTGGGCAGAAACATTCAGTACTTC
cdr3_aa: CASSQVGRNIQYF

d_call: TRBD1
j_call: TRBJ1-5
clone_size: .
v_call: TRBV4-2
cdr3_nt: TGTGCCAGCAGCCCAAACCAGGCCAGGGGGCGCGGGTCCCAGCATTTT
cdr3_aa: CASSPNQARGRGSQHF

d_call: TRBD1
j_call: TRBJ1-1
clone_size: few
v_call: TRBV19
cdr3_nt: TGTGCCAGTAGGGAGACAGGGCTCGGCATGAACACTGAAGCTTTCTTT
cdr3_aa: CASRETGLGMNTEAFF

d_call: .
j_call: TRBJ2-2
clone_size: .
v_call: TRBV12-5
cdr3_nt: TGTGCTAGTGGTCCTAGCGTTACCGGGGAGCTGTTTTTT
cdr3_aa: CASGPSVTGELFF

d_call: .
j_call: TRBJ2-7
clone_size: .
v_call: TRBV11-2
cdr3_nt: TGTGCCAGCAGCTCACCAAGTGGGTACGAGCAGTACTTC
cdr3_aa: CASSSPSGYEQYF

d_call: .
j_call: TRBJ1-4
clone_size: .
v_call: TRBV5-1
cdr3_nt: TGCGCCAGCAGCTTGGGAAGAGGGGATGAAAAACTGTTTTTT
cdr3_aa: CASSLGRGDEKLFF

d_call: .
j_call: TRBJ2-7
clone_size: .
v_call: TRBV19
cdr3_nt: TGTGCCAGTAGTAGAGGGGGAACCAGCTACGAGCAGTACTTC
cdr3_aa: CASSRGGTSYEQYF

d_call: .
j_call: TRBJ1-5
clone_size: .
v_call: TRBV6-5
cdr3_nt: TGTGCCAGCATTCCGGACGGGCCTGGGCCCCAGCATTTT
cdr3_aa: CASIPDGPGPQHF

d_call: TRBD1
j_call: TRBJ2-2
clone_size: .
v_call: TRBV5-1
cdr3_nt: TGCGCCAGCAGCTTTACACCGGGACAGGGCAACACCGGGGAGCTGTTTTTT
cdr3_aa: CASSFTPGQGNTGELFF

d_call: TRBD1
j_call: TRBJ2-2
clone_size: .
v_call: TRBV28
cdr3_nt: TGTGCCAGCAGCTTCCGGGACAGGGACGTAGGGGAGCTGTTTTTT
cdr3_aa: CASSFRDRDVGELFF

d_call: .
j_call: TRBJ1-3
clone_size: .
v_call: TRBV2
cdr3_nt: TGTGCCAGCAGCTTTGAAGGGCGCCCCTCTGGAAACACCATATATTTT
cdr3_aa: CASSFEGRPSGNTIYF

d_call: TRBD1
j_call: TRBJ1-4
clone_size: .
v_call: TRBV2
cdr3_nt: TGTGCCAGCATGAATTGGGACAGCAATGAAAAACTGTTTTTT
cdr3_aa: CASMNWDSNEKLFF

d_call: TRBD1
j_call: TRBJ1-1
clone_size: .
v_call: TRBV19
cdr3_nt: TGTGCCAGTAGTATAGCAGGACAGGGGATAACTGAAGCTTTCTTT
cdr3_aa: CASSIAGQGITEAFF

d_call: .
j_call: TRBJ2-3
clone_size: .
v_call: TRBV7-3
cdr3_nt: TGTGCCAGCAGCTTAGGGCGGGTTAGCACAGATACGCAGTATTTT
cdr3_aa: CASSLGRVSTDTQYF

d_call: .
j_call: TRBJ2-3
clone_size: .
v_call: TRBV2
cdr3_nt: TGTGCCAGCAGTGGGCCCCTAGCTCGTATCGGCACAGATACGCAGTATTTT
cdr3_aa: CASSGPLARIGTDTQYF

d_call: .
j_call: TRBJ1-2
clone_size: .
v_call: TRBV30
cdr3_nt: TGTGCCTGGAGTTCGGCTGGAGGCTACACCTTC
cdr3_aa: CAWSSAGGYTF

d_call: TRBD2
j_call: TRBJ2-2
clone_size: .
v_call: TRBV7-3
cdr3_nt: TGTGCCAGCAGCCTCGGACTAGCGGGAGTTCACGGGGAGCTGTTTTTT
cdr3_aa: CASSLGLAGVHGELFF

d_call: .
j_call: TRBJ2-3
clone_size: .
v_call: TRBV29-1
cdr3_nt: TGCAGCGTTGAAGCCCGGGACCACACAGATACGCAGTATTTT
cdr3_aa: CSVEARDHTDTQYF

d_call: .
j_call: TRBJ1-4
clone_size: .
v_call: TRBV19
cdr3_nt: TGTGCCAGTAGCCCCCTCTTGGTTACTAATGAAAAACTGTTTTTT
cdr3_aa: CASSPLLVTNEKLFF

d_call: .
j_call: TRBJ1-2
clone_size: .
v_call: TRBV6-5
cdr3_nt: TGTGCCAGCAGTTACGACAGGTCCCTTATAAATGGCTACACCTTC
cdr3_aa: CASSYDRSLINGYTF

d_call: .
j_call: TRBJ2-3
clone_size: .
v_call: TRBV20-1
cdr3_nt: TGCAGTGCTAGTGAAGATACGCAGTATTTT
cdr3_aa: CSASEDTQYF